This T cell receptor beta chain was captured in a study of neurological immune-mediated disorders. Study outcomes and limitations: Because no CDR3 amino acid sequences were shared across subjects by expanded clones, private repertoires were suggested in all groups.

There are many counts of this clonotype. As yet, its antigen is unknown. Trimming removed 6 bases from V and 2 bases from J; junction bases left unmatched: 4. Germline V gene data show CDR1 as DFQATT and CDR2 as SNEGSKA (reference sequence). The CDR3 is 14 residues long. Synthesis of cDNA used 5'RACE (with 10-nucleotide random UMIs). TCRdb re-analysed the 5' RACE reads in MiXCR, keeping a single row per CDR3 protein. This table has tens of thousands of distinct CDR3 sequences, more than 9.5% appearing once. The receptor comes from a woman aged 55-70 years with HTLV-1-associated myelopathy (HAM/TSP). Source material: PBMCs. The V call is TRBV20-1, the J call TRBJ2-3, with 11 bases matching TRBD2. The DNA for the CDR3 is TGCAGTGCAGTAGCGGGAGGGCCCACAGATACGCAGTATTTT. Translation: CSAVAGGPTDTQYF.